Detailed here is one T cell receptor beta chain. The sample is drawn from a study of response to subunit inactivated influenza vaccine. Germline V gives CDR1 SEHNR, CDR2 FQNEAQ (reference sequence). CDR3 length: 15 residues. V dropped 6 bases and J dropped 0; count of bases not matched to a gene: 4. TCRdb fed the RT-PCR reads into MiXCR, producing one record per CDR3 protein. The profile shows fewer than 700,000 distinct CDR3 sequences, roughly 13% of them singletons. This specimen was PBMCs from blood, taken 40 to 50 days after vaccination. This sequence originates from a man in his forties or fifties who received an inactivated influenza vaccine. V is TRBV7-9 and J is TRBJ2-2, with 7 positions matching TRBD1. CDR3 bases: TGTGCCAGCAGTTGGGACAGCACGAACACCGGGGAGCTGTTTTTT. Residues: CASSWDSTNTGELFF.